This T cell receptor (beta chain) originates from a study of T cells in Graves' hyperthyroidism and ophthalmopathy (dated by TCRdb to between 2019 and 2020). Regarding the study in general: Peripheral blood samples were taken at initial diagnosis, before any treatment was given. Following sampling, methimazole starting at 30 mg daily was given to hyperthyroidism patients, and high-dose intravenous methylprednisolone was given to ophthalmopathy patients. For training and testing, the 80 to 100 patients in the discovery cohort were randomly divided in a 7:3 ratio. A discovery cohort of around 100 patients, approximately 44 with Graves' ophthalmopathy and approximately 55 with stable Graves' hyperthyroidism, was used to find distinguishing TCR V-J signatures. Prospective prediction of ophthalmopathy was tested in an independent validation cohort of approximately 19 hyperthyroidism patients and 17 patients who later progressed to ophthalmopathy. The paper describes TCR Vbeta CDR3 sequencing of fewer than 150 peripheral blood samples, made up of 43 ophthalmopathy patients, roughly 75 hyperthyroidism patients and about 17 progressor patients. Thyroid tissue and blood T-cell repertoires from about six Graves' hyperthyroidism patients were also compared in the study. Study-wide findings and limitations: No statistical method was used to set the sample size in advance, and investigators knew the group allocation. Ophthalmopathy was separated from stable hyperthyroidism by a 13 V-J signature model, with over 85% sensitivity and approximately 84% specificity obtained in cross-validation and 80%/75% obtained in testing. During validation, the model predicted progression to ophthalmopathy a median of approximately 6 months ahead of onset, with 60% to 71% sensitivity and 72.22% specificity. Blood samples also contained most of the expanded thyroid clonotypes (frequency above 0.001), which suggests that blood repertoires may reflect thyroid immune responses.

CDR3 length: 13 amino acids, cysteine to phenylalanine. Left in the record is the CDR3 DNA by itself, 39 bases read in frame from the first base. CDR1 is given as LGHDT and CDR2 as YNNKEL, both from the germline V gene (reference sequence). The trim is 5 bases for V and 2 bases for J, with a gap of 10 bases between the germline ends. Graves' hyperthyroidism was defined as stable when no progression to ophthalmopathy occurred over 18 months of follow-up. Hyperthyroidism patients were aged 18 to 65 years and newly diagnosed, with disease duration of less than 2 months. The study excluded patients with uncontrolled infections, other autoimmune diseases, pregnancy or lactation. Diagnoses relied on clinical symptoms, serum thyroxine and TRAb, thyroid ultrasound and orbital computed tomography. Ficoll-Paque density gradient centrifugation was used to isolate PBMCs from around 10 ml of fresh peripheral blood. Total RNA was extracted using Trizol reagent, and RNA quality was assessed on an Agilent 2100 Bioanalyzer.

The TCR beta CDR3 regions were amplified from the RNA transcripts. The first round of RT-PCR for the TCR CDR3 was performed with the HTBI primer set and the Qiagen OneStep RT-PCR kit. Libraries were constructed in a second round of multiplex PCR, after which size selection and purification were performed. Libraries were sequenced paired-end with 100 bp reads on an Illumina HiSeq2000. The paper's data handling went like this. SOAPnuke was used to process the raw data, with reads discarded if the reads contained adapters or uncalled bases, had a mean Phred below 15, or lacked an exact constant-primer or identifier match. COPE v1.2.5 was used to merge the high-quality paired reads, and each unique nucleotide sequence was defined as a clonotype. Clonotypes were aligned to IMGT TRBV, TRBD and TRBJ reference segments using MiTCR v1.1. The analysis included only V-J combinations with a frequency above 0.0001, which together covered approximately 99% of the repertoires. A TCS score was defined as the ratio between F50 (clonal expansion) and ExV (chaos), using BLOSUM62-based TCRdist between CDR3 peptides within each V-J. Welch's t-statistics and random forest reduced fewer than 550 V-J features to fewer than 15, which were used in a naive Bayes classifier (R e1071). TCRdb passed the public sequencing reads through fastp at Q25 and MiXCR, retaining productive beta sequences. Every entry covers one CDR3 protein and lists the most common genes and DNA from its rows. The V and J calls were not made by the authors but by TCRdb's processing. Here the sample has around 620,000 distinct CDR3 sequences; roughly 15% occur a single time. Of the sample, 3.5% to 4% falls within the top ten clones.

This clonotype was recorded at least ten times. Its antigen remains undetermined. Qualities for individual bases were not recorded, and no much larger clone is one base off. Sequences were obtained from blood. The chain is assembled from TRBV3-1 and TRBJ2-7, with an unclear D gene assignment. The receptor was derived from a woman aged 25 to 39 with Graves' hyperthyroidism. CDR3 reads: CASSSTSTYEQYF. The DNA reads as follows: TGTGCCAGCAGCTCGACCAGCACCTACGAGCAGTACTTC.